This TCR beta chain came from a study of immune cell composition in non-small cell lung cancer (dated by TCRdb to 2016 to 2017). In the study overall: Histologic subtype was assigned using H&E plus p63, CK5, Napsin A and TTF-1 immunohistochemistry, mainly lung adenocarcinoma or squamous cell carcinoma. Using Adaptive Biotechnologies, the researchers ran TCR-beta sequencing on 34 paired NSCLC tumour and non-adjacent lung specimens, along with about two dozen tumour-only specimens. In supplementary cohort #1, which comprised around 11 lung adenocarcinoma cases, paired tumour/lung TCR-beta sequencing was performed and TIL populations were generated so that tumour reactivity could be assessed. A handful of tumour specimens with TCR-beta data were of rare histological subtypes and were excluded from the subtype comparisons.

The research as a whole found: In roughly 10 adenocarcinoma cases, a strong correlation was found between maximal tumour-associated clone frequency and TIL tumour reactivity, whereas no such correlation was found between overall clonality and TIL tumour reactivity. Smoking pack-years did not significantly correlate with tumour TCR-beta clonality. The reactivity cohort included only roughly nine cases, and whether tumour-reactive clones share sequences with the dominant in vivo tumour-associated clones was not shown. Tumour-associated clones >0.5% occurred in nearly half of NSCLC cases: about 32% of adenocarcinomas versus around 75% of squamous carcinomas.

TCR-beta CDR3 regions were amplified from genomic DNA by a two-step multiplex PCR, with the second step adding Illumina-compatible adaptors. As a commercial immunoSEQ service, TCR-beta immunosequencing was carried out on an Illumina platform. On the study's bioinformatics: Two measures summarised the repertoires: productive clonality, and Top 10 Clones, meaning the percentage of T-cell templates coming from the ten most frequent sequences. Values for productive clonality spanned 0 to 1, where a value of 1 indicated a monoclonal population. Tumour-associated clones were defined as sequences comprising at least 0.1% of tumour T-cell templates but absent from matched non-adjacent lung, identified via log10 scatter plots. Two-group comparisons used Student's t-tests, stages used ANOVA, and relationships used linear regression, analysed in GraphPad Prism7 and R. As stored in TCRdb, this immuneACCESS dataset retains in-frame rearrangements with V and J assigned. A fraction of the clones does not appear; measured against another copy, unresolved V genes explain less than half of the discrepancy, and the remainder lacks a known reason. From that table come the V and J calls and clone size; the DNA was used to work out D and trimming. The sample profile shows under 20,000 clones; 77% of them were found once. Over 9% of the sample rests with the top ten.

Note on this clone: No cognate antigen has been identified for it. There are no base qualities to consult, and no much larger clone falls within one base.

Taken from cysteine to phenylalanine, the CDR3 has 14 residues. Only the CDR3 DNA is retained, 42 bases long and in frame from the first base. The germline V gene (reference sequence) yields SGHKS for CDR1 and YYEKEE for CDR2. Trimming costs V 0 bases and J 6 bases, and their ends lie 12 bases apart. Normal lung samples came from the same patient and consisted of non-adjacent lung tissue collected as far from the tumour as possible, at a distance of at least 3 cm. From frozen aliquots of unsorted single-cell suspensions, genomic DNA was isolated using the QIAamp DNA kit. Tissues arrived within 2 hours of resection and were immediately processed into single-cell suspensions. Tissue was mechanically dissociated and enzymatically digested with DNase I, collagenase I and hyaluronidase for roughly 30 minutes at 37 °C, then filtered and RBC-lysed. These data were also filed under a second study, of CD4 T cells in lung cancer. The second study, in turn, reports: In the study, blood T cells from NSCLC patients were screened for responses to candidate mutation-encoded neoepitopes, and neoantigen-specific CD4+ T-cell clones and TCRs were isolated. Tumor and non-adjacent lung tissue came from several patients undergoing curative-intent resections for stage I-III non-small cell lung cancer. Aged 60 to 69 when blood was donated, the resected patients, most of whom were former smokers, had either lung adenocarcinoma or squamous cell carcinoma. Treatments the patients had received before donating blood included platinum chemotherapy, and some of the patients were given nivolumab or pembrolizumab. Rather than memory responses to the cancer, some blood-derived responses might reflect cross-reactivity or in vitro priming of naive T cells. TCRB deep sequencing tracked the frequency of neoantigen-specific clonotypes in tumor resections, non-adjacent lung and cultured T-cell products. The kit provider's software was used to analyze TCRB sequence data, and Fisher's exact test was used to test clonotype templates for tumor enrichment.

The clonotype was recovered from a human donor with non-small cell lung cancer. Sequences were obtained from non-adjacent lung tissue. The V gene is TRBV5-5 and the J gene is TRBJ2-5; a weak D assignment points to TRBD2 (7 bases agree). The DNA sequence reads TGTGCCAGCAGCTTGGGCGGGGGCGATAAGACCCAGTACTTC. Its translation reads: CASSLGGGDKTQYF. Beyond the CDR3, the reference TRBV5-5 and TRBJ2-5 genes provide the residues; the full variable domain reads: DAGVTQSPTHLIKTRGQQVTLRCSPISGHKSVSWYQQVLGQGPQFIFQYYEKEERGRGNFPDRFSARQFPNYSSELNVNALLLGDSALYLCASSLGGGDKTQYFGPGTRLLVL.